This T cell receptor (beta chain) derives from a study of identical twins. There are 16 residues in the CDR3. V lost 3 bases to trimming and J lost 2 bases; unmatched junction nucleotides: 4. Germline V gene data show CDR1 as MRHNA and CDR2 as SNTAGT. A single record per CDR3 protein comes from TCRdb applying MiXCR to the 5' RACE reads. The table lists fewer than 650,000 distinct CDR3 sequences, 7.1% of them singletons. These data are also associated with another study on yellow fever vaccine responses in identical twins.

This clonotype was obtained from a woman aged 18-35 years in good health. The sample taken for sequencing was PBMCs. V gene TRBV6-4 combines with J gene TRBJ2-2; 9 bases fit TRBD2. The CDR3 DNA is TGTGCCAGCAGTGAACAGACTAGCGGAAACACCGGGGAGCTGTTTTTT. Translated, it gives CASSEQTSGNTGELFF.